A single sample is the source of the 29 T cell receptor beta chains below, sequenced in a study of blood T cell repertoires in COVID-19. The table came from immunoSEQ multiplex PCR; TCRdb's copy has only in-frame clones and leaves some out. The sample includes about 170,000 clones, around 83% seen only once; the top ten take roughly 7%. The sequenced sample consisted of peripheral blood. These receptors were obtained from a woman older than 75 in a cohort sampled during active or convalescent COVID-19.

The chain employs TRBV3-1 (or the pseudogene TRBV3-2) and TRBJ2-5; a possible D gene is TRBD1 (5 bases). Germline loops: CDR1 LGHDT, CDR2 YNNKEL (reference sequence). The CDR3 is 15 amino acids. V was cut by 4 bases and J by 2 bases, with 14 bases left in between. The CDR3 DNA reads as TGTGCCAGCAGCCTAATTCGGACATTTCAAGAGACCCAGTACTTC. This sequence encodes CASSLIRTFQETQYF.

This clone was counted between two and nine times. The chain joins TRBV6-2 or TRBV6-3 to TRBJ2-1, with D tentatively TRBD2 (5 bases). Germline V gives CDR1 MNHEY, CDR2 SVGEGT. V dropped 0 bases and J dropped 7 bases, with 7 bases sitting between them. The CDR3 is made up of 13 amino acids. CDR3 protein: CASSYSTKNEQFF. The CDR3 DNA reads TGTGCCAGCAGTTACTCGACTAAAAATGAGCAGTTCTTC.

The chain carries TRBV7-9 and TRBJ1-2; TRBD1 might be the D (5 bases). The CDR3 covers 13 residues. V was shortened by 1 base and J by 3 bases, with 6 bases between the two germline ends. Germline V gene data show CDR1 as SEHNR and CDR2 as FQNEAQ (reference sequence). The CDR3 DNA is TGTGCCAGCAGCTTAGGGGGCGACTATGGCTACACCTTC. This encodes CASSLGGDYGYTF.

The chain carries TRBV3-1 (or the pseudogene TRBV3-2) and TRBJ1-5; TRBD1 might be the D (6 bases). CDR1 is LGHDT, CDR2 YNNKEL, per germline (reference sequence). Trimming took off 1 base at V and 10 bases at J, with 17 bases between the two ends. CDR3 length equals 15 residues. The DNA for the CDR3 is TGTGCCAGCAGCCAAGCCGCCTACCCCGGGACACCCCAGCATTTT. Translating it yields CASSQAAYPGTPQHF.

This CDR3 is CASTDTPQGLADGTYEQYV. The CDR3 DNA sequence: TGTGCCAGCACCGACACGCCACAAGGTTTAGCGGACGGAACCTACGAGCAGTACGTC. The chain is built from TRBV27 and TRBJ2-7, with a weak D call TRBD2 (6 bases). V lost 7 bases and J 2 bases, leaving 30 bases between the germline ends. The CDR3 is 19 amino acids. Germline V lookup: CDR1 MNHEY, CDR2 SMNVEV (reference sequence).

V gene TRBV29-1 combines with J gene TRBJ1-1; the D gene is possibly TRBD1 (5 bases). Germline CDR1 and CDR2: SQVTM and ANQGSEA. V lost 6 bases, J lost 4 bases, and 15 bases lay in between. This CDR3 is 13 amino acids long. CDR3 amino acids: CSVIHSGGTEAFF. The CDR3 region has the DNA TGCAGCGTCATCCACAGCGGGGGCACTGAAGCTTTCTTT.

V gene TRBV27 combines with J gene TRBJ2-2, with 8 bases lining up with TRBD2. The CDR3 runs to 15 residues. Per the germline V gene, CDR1 is MNHEY and CDR2 is SMNVEV (reference sequence). V shed 7 bases, J shed 4 bases, and the junction held 8 bases outside the gene matches. The CDR3: CASNPRLAGTGELFF. The CDR3 DNA sequence: TGTGCCAGCAACCCCAGGCTAGCGGGCACCGGGGAGCTGTTTTTT.

The V and J genes are TRBV6-6 and TRBJ1-2; D is perhaps TRBD1 (5 bases). V lost 4 bases and J 8 bases, leaving 11 bases between the germline ends. CDR3 length: 12 amino acids. Germline-derived CDR1 and CDR2 are MNHNY and SVGAGI (reference sequence). CDR3 DNA: TGTGCCAGCAGTTTGTCGGGGGACGGCTACACCTTC. This translates into CASSLSGDGYTF.

This sequence joins TRBV2 and TRBJ1-6; D gene ambiguous. Germline CDR1 reads SNHLY; CDR2 reads FYNNEI. Trimming removed 4 bases from V and 7 bases from J, with 14 bases in between. The CDR3 is made up of 15 amino acids. DNA of the CDR3: TGTGCCAGCAGTGGTTGGGTTACTAAGAATTCACCCCTCCACTTT. It yields the protein CASSGWVTKNSPLHF.

The rearrangement links TRBV5-1 to TRBJ1-5, with D perhaps TRBD1 (6 bases). Germline V gives CDR1 SGHRS, CDR2 YFSETQ. This CDR3 region has 14 residues. V lost 0 bases, J lost 11 bases, and 15 bases lay in between. The CDR3 reads CASSLEGLQGTQHF. The DNA for the CDR3 is TGCGCCAGCAGCTTGGAGGGGCTCCAGGGGACCCAGCATTTT.

The CDR3 sequence: CASSLESPINYGYTF. CDR3 DNA: TGCGCCAGCAGCTTGGAATCACCTATTAACTATGGCTACACCTTC. The chain couples TRBV5-1 to TRBJ1-2, with D hard to call. Trimming removed 0 bases from V and 1 base from J, with 10 bases in between. CDR3 size: 15 residues. CDR1 and CDR2 (germline): SGHRS, YFSETQ.

This rearrangement joins TRBV19 to TRBJ1-2, with TRBD1 as a possible D gene (6 bases). CDR1 is LNHDA, CDR2 SQIVND, per germline (reference sequence). This CDR3 is 13 amino acids long. With 4 bases removed from V and 4 bases from J, the gap between germline ends came to 10 bases. The CDR3 region is CASSKDSLYGYTF. Written as DNA, the CDR3 is TGTGCCAGTAGTAAGGACAGCCTCTATGGCTACACCTTC.

This chain connects TRBV2 to TRBJ2-5, with D tentatively TRBD2 (6 bases). V lost 3 bases and J 4 bases, leaving 6 bases between the germline ends. The CDR3 runs to 12 residues. Germline V gives CDR1 SNHLY, CDR2 FYNNEI. The CDR3 DNA reads as TGTGCCAGCAGTGAGGGGGGAGAGACCCAGTACTTC. This codes for CASSEGGETQYF.

The chain couples TRBV11-3 to TRBJ1-2, with TRBD1 as a possible D gene (6 bases). The CDR3 is made up of 13 amino acids. Germline V CDR1 and CDR2: SGHNT, YENEEA. The V end lost 4 bases, the J end lost 6 bases, and 12 bases lay between the germline ends. The CDR3 sequence is CASSSLQGHGYTF. The DNA for the CDR3 is TGTGCCAGCAGCTCCTTACAGGGACATGGCTACACCTTC.

This sequence joins TRBV11-3 and TRBJ2-2; weak D call: TRBD2 (6 bases). Germline CDR1 SGHNT, CDR2 YENEEA. Trimming took off 1 base at V and 5 bases at J, with 17 bases between the two ends. This CDR3 has 17 amino acids. The CDR3 loop reads CASSLAVILRGTGELFF. The CDR3 DNA follows: TGTGCCAGCAGCTTAGCGGTTATTCTCCGGGGGACCGGGGAGCTGTTTTTT.

This chain uses TRBV7-9 with TRBJ1-5, with 10 bases identical to TRBD1. CDR3 length equals 17 residues. The V segment lost 0 bases and the J segment 5 bases; nucleotides outside the gene matches: 7. Germline V gene data show CDR1 as SEHNR and CDR2 as FQNEAQ (reference sequence). The chain's CDR3 is CASSLAYGDRGDQPQHF. CDR3 DNA sequence: TGTGCCAGCAGCTTAGCCTACGGGGACAGGGGTGATCAGCCCCAGCATTTT.

This chain uses TRBV4-1 with TRBJ2-3, with 9 bases that match TRBD1. V was pared by 4 bases and J by 3 bases, with 5 bases of the junction left unmatched. Germline CDR1 is MGHRA and CDR2 is YSYEKL. This CDR3 is 15 amino acids long. Here the CDR3 reads CASSLQGARTDTQYF. In DNA form, the CDR3 reads TGCGCCAGCAGCCTACAGGGGGCTAGAACAGATACGCAGTATTTT.

This rearrangement joins TRBV13 to TRBJ2-1; D is uncertain. V gave up 4 bases and J gave up 8 bases, with 24 bases separating them. The CDR3 covers 17 residues. The germline CDR1 and CDR2 sequences are PRHDT and FYEKMQ (reference sequence). CDR3 sequence: CASSSNPLVGRPHEQFF. The CDR3 DNA sequence: TGTGCCAGCAGCTCAAACCCCCTGGTGGGCCGACCCCATGAGCAGTTCTTC.

This chain's CDR3 is CASSPYGGRDSNQPQHF. The CDR3 DNA is TGTGCCAGCAGCCCCTACGGGGGGCGGGATAGCAATCAGCCCCAGCATTTT. The chain employs TRBV5-5 and TRBJ1-5; a possible D gene is TRBD1 (6 bases). Between the trimmed V and J ends, which lost 4 bases and 0 bases, there was a span of 17 bases. This CDR3 has 17 residues. Germline CDR1 SGHKS, CDR2 YYEKEE (reference sequence).

The rearrangement links TRBV5-1 to TRBJ2-5; a weak D match, TRBD2 (5 bases). The germline V and J ends were trimmed by 2 bases and 5 bases, with 10 bases remaining between them. Germline assignment: CDR1 SGHRS and CDR2 YFSETQ. The CDR3 extends over 13 amino acids. The CDR3 here is CASSFGSTETQYF. The CDR3 nucleotides read TGCGCCAGCAGCTTTGGGAGTACGGAGACCCAGTACTTC.

The chain carries TRBV27 and TRBJ2-5, with 11 bases fitting TRBD1. Losses at the gene ends were 1 base for V and 1 base for J; bases not matched to a gene: 2. The CDR3 totals 16 residues. Germline lookup yields CDR1 MNHEY and CDR2 SMNVEV (reference sequence). The CDR3 spells CASSLFGTGGQETQYF. The CDR3 DNA is TGTGCCAGCAGTTTATTTGGGACAGGGGGCCAAGAGACCCAGTACTTC.

V usage is TRBV6-1 and J usage is TRBJ1-6; 8 nucleotides align to TRBD1. The CDR3 runs 15 residues. Germline-derived CDR1 and CDR2 are MNHNS and SASEGT. V shed 4 bases, J shed 7 bases, and the junction held 6 bases outside the gene matches. The CDR3 DNA is TGTGCCAGCAGTGCTCAGGGGGCGCGAAATTCACCCCTCCACTTT. It yields the protein CASSAQGARNSPLHF.

This chain's CDR3 is CASSLRQIYNNEQFF. The CDR3 nucleotides are TGTGCCAGCAGTTTAAGACAGATTTACAACAATGAGCAGTTCTTC. The genes are TRBV27 and TRBJ2-1, with a weak D call TRBD1 (5 bases). The germline gives CDR1 MNHEY, CDR2 SMNVEV (reference sequence). Trimming removed 2 bases from V and 5 bases from J, with 13 bases in between. The CDR3 consists of 15 residues.

The gene calls are TRBV7-2 and TRBJ1-2; D unresolved. Per the germline V gene, CDR1 is SGHTA and CDR2 is FQGNSA. This CDR3 comprises 15 residues. V gave up 3 bases and J gave up 0 bases, with 11 bases separating them. In DNA, the CDR3 is TGTGCCAGCAGCTTTTATCGGGGATCTAACTATGGCTACACCTTC. This translates into CASSFYRGSNYGYTF. The complete variable domain, with remaining parts taken from reference TRBV7-2 and TRBJ1-2, reads GAGVSQSPSNKVTEKGKDVELRCDPISGHTALYWYRQSLGQGLEFLIYFQGNSAPDKSGLPSDRFSAERTGGSVSTLTIQRTQQEDSAVYLCASSFYRGSNYGYTFGSGTRLTVV.

CDR3 nucleotide sequence: TGTGCCAGCAGTGAGGGACAGGGGTTGAGCTACACCTTC. It yields the protein CASSEGQGLSYTF. The rearrangement uses TRBV6-1 and TRBJ1-2; 10 bases line up with TRBD1. Losses at the gene ends were 3 bases for V and 9 bases for J; bases not matched to a gene: 4. This CDR3 is 13 amino acids long. In germline, CDR1 is MNHNS, CDR2 SASEGT.

This chain connects TRBV19 to TRBJ2-7; 7 bases are a match to TRBD2. Germline assignment: CDR1 LNHDA and CDR2 SQIVND (reference sequence). The V and J ends lost 6 bases and 2 bases, in that order; junction bases with no gene match: 10. The CDR3 runs to 15 residues. The CDR3 DNA sequence: TGTGCCAGTAGCCGCCTCCGGGGGGAGGCCTACGAGCAGTACTTC. Translating it yields CASSRLRGEAYEQYF.

The count of this clone is one. The chain recombines TRBV5-5 with TRBJ1-3, with D uncertain. The germline V gene has CDR1 SGHKS and CDR2 YYEKEE (reference sequence). The CDR3 totals 15 residues. Trimming removed 4 bases from V and 0 bases from J, with 11 bases in between. The CDR3 protein is CASSPTDYSGNTIYF. CDR3 nucleotides: TGTGCCAGCAGCCCCACAGATTACTCTGGAAACACCATATATTTT. The full variable domain, in which reference TRBV5-5 and TRBJ1-3 provide the parts outside the CDR3, is DAGVTQSPTHLIKTRGQQVTLRCSPISGHKSVSWYQQVLGQGPQFIFQYYEKEERGRGNFPDRFSARQFPNYSSELNVNALLLGDSALYLCASSPTDYSGNTIYFGEGSWLTVV.

The chain recombines TRBV2 with TRBJ1-5; tentative D call: TRBD1 (6 bases). V lost 6 bases and J 3 bases, leaving 12 bases between the germline ends. The CDR3 totals 14 residues. Germline V lookup: CDR1 SNHLY, CDR2 FYNNEI. CDR3 in DNA: TGTGCCAGCAGACAGGGCTTAATCAATCAGCCCCAGCATTTT. It encodes CASRQGLINQPQHF.

The chain couples TRBV5-1 to TRBJ1-1, with D possibly being TRBD1 (5 bases). The V end was cut by 3 bases, the J end by 0 bases, with 12 bases between. The CDR3 extends over 15 amino acids. Looked up from germline, CDR1 is SGHRS and CDR2 is YFSETQ. CDR3 coding DNA: TGCGCCAGCAGCTCGGGGGACTTTGTGAACACTGAAGCTTTCTTT. Amino acids: CASSSGDFVNTEAFF.